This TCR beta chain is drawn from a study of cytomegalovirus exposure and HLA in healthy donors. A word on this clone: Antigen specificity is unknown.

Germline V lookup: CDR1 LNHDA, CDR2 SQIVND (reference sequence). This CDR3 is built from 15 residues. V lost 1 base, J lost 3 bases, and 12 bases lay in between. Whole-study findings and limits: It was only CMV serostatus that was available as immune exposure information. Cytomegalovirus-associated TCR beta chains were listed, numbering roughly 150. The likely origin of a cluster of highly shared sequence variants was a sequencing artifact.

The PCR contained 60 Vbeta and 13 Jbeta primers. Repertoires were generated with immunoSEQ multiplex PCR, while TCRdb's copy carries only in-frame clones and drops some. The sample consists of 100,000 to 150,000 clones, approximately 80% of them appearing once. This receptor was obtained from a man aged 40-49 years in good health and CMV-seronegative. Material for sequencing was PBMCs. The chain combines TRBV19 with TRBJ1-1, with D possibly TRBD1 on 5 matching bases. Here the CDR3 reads CASSIGGREDTEAFF. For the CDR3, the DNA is TGTGCCAGTAGTATAGGCGGCAGGGAAGACACTGAAGCTTTCTTT.